The 3 T cell receptor beta chains below were found in one sample sequenced in a study of T-cell reconstitution after alpha-beta-depleted transplantation in children. Preparation of the TCRbeta library involved a method that used unique molecular identifiers. Each CDR3 protein gets one entry after TCRdb re-called the PCR reads with MiXCR. The sample lists a few hundred thousand distinct CDR3 sequences; 10% to 13% were seen once. The specimen comprised PBMCs from the stem cell graft donor, sampled from the stem cell graft. The receptors here all came from a human donor who donated a stem cell graft to a child with acute lymphoblastic leukemia.

This clonotype was seen repeatedly, ten times or more. The V gene is TRBV15, the J gene TRBJ1-2; D unclear. CDR3 length equals 15 residues. V lost 1 base and J 2 bases, leaving 11 bases between the germline ends. Germline V gene lookup returns CDR1 LNHNV and CDR2 YYDKDF (reference sequence). The CDR3, as DNA: TGTGCCACCAGCAGAGCCCTAGATCCCAACTATGGCTACACCTTC. Protein: CATSRALDPNYGYTF.

About this clonotype itself: An end of the junction differs from the germline gene, which may be a read error. The chain uses TRBV20-1 and TRBJ2-7; tentatively, D is TRBD2 (6 bases). Per the germline V gene, CDR1 is DFQATT and CDR2 is SNEGSKA (reference sequence). The CDR3 has 19 residues. CDR3 coding DNA: TGCACTGCTAGAGGGGTGCTGCGGGCACACCCAGTGGGGGGCTACGAGCAGTACTTC. Its protein product is CTARGVLRAHPVGGYEQYF.

This chain links TRBV12-3 or TRBV12-4 with TRBJ2-7; 7 nucleotides match TRBD1. The CDR3 sequence is 17 residues long. The V segment lost 5 bases and the J segment 9 bases; nucleotides outside the gene matches: 22. The CDR3 DNA reads as TGTGCCAGCAGTCCCAGGGGGTGGAGACAGGCCCGCTACTTGCAGTACTTC. Residues: CASSPRGWRQARYLQYF.